This T cell receptor (beta chain) was sequenced in a study of blood T cells in healthy people across ages (dated by TCRdb to 2015 to 2017). About the study as a whole: In model experiments, roughly one uniquely barcoded TCR beta cDNA molecule per two T cells was captured by template switching. To avoid experimental bias, donors of different ages were distributed randomly across sequencing lanes. The donors were divided into four age groups: young (average around 15 years), middle-aged (about 41), aged (approximately 64) and long-lived (82). Two additional independent replicas of 1 million unique cDNA reads from the same blood draw were analyzed for two donors (one aged 18 to 30 and one aged 80 or older). To track age-related changes in TCR beta repertoire diversity, the study relied on deep sequencing normalized with unique cDNA molecular identifiers. Overall study outcomes, separate from this receptor: As age increased, observed TCR beta diversity per million T cells dropped in a roughly linear way, and a significant reduction was already evident by age around 41. Total diversity estimates from one million sequenced T cells were considered lower bounds and underestimates. The percentage of naive T cells measured by flow cytometry correlated strongly with observed TCR beta diversity. Because the CMV infection status of the donors was unknown, age-related changes in expanded clonotypes may potentially have been confounded. Because profiling used bulk unsorted PBMCs, naive and antigen-experienced compartments could not be compared conclusively. Compared with the aged group, the long-lived group had more naive CD4+ T cells, fewer expanded clones and increased TCR diversity, suggesting age selection.

Systemically healthy Caucasian individuals from Russia, around 38 in total and aged about 6 to 100 years, were included as donors. Each donor gave around 9.8 milliliters of peripheral blood, collected into EDTA-treated Vacutainer tubes. Ficoll-Paque density-gradient centrifugation was used to isolate PBMCs, with at least 6 million obtained per sample. Trizol reagent was used to extract total RNA from the PBMCs, yielding at least 6 micrograms per sample. The percentages of naive CD45RAhigh/CD27high T cells were determined by flow cytometry on a PBMC aliquot from every donor. The library was built by means of 5' RACE. Sequencing instrument: Illumina HiSeq 2500. The second PCR ran for roughly 6 to 11 cycles and used a J-beta primer mix along with a sample-barcoded 5' primer. A unique molecular identifier was introduced onto each TCR beta cDNA molecule by a template-switch 5' adaptor carrying 12 random nucleotides. Each sample yielded at least 2.5 million CDR3-containing paired-end reads. First-strand cDNA was synthesized from all RNA with the Mint cDNA synthesis kit, primed by a TRBC-specific oligonucleotide. After uracil-DNA glycosylase treatment, a first 18-cycle PCR used universal primers M1SS and BC2_uni_R on all cDNA. On the study's bioinformatics: For normalization, 1 million high-quality reads, each with a distinct molecular identifier, were randomly selected from each sample. Reads with shared molecular identifiers were discarded instead of being binned into consensus sequences. MiTCR, run with a Q25 quality threshold and the strictest error-elimination algorithm, handled CDR3 identification, clonotype clustering and error correction. A nonparametric unseen species model with Euler transformation was used to estimate lower-bound total TCR beta diversity. TCRdb trimmed the raw reads at Q25, called clones with MiXCR and kept productive beta chains. When rows share a CDR3 protein, they turn into one entry using the most common DNA and genes. The V and J calls follow TCRdb's processing rather than the paper's. The sample table records some 1.5 million distinct CDR3 sequences; 42% of these occur just once. Over 3.5% of the sample is held by the ten biggest clonotypes.

According to the germline V gene, CDR1 reads SGHDN and CDR2 reads FVKESK. Relative to germline, V is 4 bases shorter and J is 1 base shorter, with 20 bases between their ends. The CDR3, from cysteine to phenylalanine, totals 17 residues. Only the CDR3 region is kept as DNA, spanning 51 bases read in frame from base 1. The sample holds a few counts of this clonotype. What antigen it recognizes has not been identified. No base quality information exists; no much larger clone differs at one position. Source material: blood. The chain is assembled from TRBV14 and TRBJ2-7; the D gene lacks a confident call. This TCR was recovered from a woman aged 18-29 years in good health. The DNA is TGTGCCAGCAGCCGGAGTTTCGGCCCTACATCGTCCTACGAGCAGTACTTC. Translated, it gives CASSRSFGPTSSYEQYF.